This T cell receptor beta chain was recovered during a study of blood T cell repertoires in COVID-19. Study details: From T cells, B-cell-depleted T cells, or PBMCs came the material, which was cDNA or gDNA.

TCRdb's copy holds only in-frame clones and misses some; the assay was immunoSEQ multiplex PCR. The sample has about 140,000 clones, about nine tenths seen once. Seattle enrolled patients during active infection and tracked them longitudinally. The CDR3 runs 16 residues. Germline assignment: CDR1 SNHLY and CDR2 FYNNEI. V dropped 5 bases and J dropped 7; count of bases not matched to a gene: 14. Sequences were obtained from peripheral blood. This chain uses TRBV2 with TRBJ1-5, with 7 bases identical to TRBD1. The clonotype originates from a human donor with COVID-19, enrolled during active disease. The donor label of this sample is uncertain. The CDR3: CASSPYDREIGQPQHF. The CDR3 DNA follows: TGTGCCAGCAGTCCCTATGACAGGGAGATAGGGCAGCCCCAGCATTTT.